This T cell receptor (beta chain) was sequenced for a study of cytomegalovirus exposure and HLA in healthy donors (TCRdb year 2017). Turning to the overall study: In an earlier analysis of roughly 500 of the donors, approximately 300 Gb of sequence data and approximately 100 million unique TCR beta sequences from 150 million to 200 million T cells were reported. An early release that covered approximately 600 HLA-typed donors contained approximately 300 gigabases of sequencing data and tens of millions of unique TCR sequences. The genetic ancestry cluster associated with self-reported Caucasian donors included 81% of the 398 genotyped donors. The study was designed to test whether signatures of past pathogen exposure could be identified by cataloging public T cell receptors. Using immunosequencing, the study profiled T cell repertoires from around 670 subjects and related those repertoires to cytomegalovirus serostatus. In addition to the first cohort of 666 subjects, a separate validation cohort of 130 or so different subjects was used. High-throughput TCR immunosequencing, statistical association of individual TCRs with disease status, and machine learning were combined to predict cytomegalovirus infection status. A later analysis re-analyzed previously published TCR beta repertoires from 666 donors and added high-resolution HLA genotyping to study TCR occurrence patterns. Rather than using new phenotypic data, the later analysis identified candidate immune exposures from TCR beta sequences and from how often those sequences occurred across donors. An earlier analysis of 450 to 750 of the donors used high-throughput TCR beta sequencing to judge whether each TCR beta V gene segment behaved as functional or pseudogenic. Donor age, sex, ethnicity and CMV serostatus were compiled together with the repertoire data. In a later genetic analysis, genome-wide SNP genotypes for about 65% of the 666 donors were used, and that subset was treated as a discovery cohort. Every discovery cohort repertoire had been produced on one sequencing platform. Class I and class II HLA loci were covered by the typing at four-digit resolution. Typing coverage varied by locus: 629-630 donors for A, B, C, DRB1 and DQB1; around 560 for DQA1; about 600 for DPA1; roughly 470 for DPB1. Four to six DR-DQ haplotypes were handled as single units for association and clustering because linkage in the cohort was strong. Among over 350 genotyped donors of the cohort, an average of approximately 240,000 unique TCR beta nucleotide sequences were sequenced per donor, roughly 20% of them non-productive.

Turning to this clone: Its antigen target is currently unknown. The sample holds no much larger clone one base away, and base qualities are not on file.

The library relied on the immunoSEQ multiplex PCR assay. A mixture of 60 forward primers for TCR Vbeta segments and 13 reverse primers for TCR Jbeta segments was used in the multiplex PCR. The CDR3 region of rearranged TCR beta genes was amplified from genomic DNA by a multiplex PCR assay. Amplified TCR beta libraries were sequenced as 87-base-pair reads on the Illumina HiSeq System. The paper's processing steps were these. A later analysis tallied 75 million to 85 million unique TCR beta chains across the roughly 610 repertoires, and around 12 million of those chains were shared by two or more donors. A nearest-neighbor algorithm error-corrected the raw reads and collapsed the reads into unique sequences, merging closely related sequences to remove PCR and sequencing errors. Alignment of CDR3 sequences to IMGT reference sequences was used to assign V, D and J gene segments. For a sequence to be retained, a match of at least six nucleotides to both a V gene segment and a J gene segment was required. A rearrangement was called productive if the CDR3 had no stop codons and remained in frame with V and J, and every other rearrangement was called non-productive. CDR3 was defined by IMGT convention, running from the second conserved V-encoded cysteine to the conserved J-encoded phenylalanine. The earlier analysis of some 550 of the donors excluded any sequence lacking an unambiguous match to a single V gene segment. In an earlier analysis of 587 of the donors, a V segment was called functional when productive rearrangements were above 56.7%, and segregating when the standard deviation between donors exceeded 5%. A statistical classification framework was built to diagnose cytomegalovirus status from the catalog of TCR beta chain sequences. A later analysis assigned V and J genes by comparing TCR nucleotide sequences with IMGT/GENE-DB human TR gene sequences. Using the TCRdist pipeline, a later analysis assigned CDR3 sequences along with most-parsimonious VDJ recombination scenarios. In a later analysis, each TCR beta chain was defined by its CDR3 amino acid sequence together with its V-gene family, and reads without a unique V-gene family were excluded. As a way to deal with suspected cross-contamination and a sequencing artifact, a later analysis dropped hundreds of nucleotide sequences that were highly shared and had low generation probability. For each public chain, a later analysis derived a clonal expansion index from normalized ranks of inferred template counts within each repertoire. A later analysis computed generation probabilities with a VDJ recombination model fitted to out-of-frame rearrangements, and checked the results against IGoR. In a later analysis, hypergeometric tests were used to score TCR-TCR, TCR-HLA and TCR-CMV co-occurrence, with a repertoire-size bias correction applied to TCR pairs. A later analysis estimated false discovery rates by permuting HLA or CMV assignments 20 times. In a later analysis, co-occurring TCRs were grouped with DBSCAN, and TCRdist sequence similarity was added when clustering was performed within HLA-allele-positive subsets. Repertoires with fewer than 30,000 or more than 120,000 public chains, plus five repertoires with anomalous nucleotide sharing, were excluded from co-occurrence clustering. Entries here come from immuneACCESS through TCRdb and include only in-frame sequences with V and J called. Some clones fail to appear in such tables; in the studies checked, an unresolved V gene covers under half of the shortfall, and the cause of the remainder is unknown. For V, J and clone size, that table is used; D and trimming come from the DNA. A total of tens of thousands of clones appear in this sample, approximately 78% of them only once. The ten biggest clones cover 4.6% of the sample.

The cohort consisted of approximately 670 healthy bone marrow donors. Cohort members were all nominally healthy when sampled, although unrecorded immune exposures were likely present. The donor tested CMV seropositive and was one of the 289 seropositive cohort members. Each donor provided a peripheral blood sample, and peripheral blood mononuclear cells were used for TCR beta sequencing. The Qiagen DNeasy Blood Extraction Kit was used to extract genomic DNA from the blood cell samples. There are 15 amino acids in the CDR3, from cysteine to phenylalanine inclusive. Only the CDR3 part of the read is kept: 45 bases, read in frame from the first base. Trimmed from V: 0 bases; trimmed from J: 6 bases; junction bases lacking a gene match: 6. The germline V gene (reference sequence) provides CDR1 LNHNV and CDR2 YYDKDF. Broader findings and caveats from the paper: A cluster of highly shared sequence variants was judged likely to represent a technical artifact of the sequencing pipeline. Because some donors lacked HLA typing at each locus, the association tests relied only on the typed subset. This cohort had only TCR beta chains sequenced, and the lack of alpha or paired-chain data limited which features could be detected. Three of the identified cytomegalovirus-associated TCR beta chains were confirmed in vitro to be specific for cytomegalovirus antigens. Linkage disequilibrium might explain the correlated functional status among segregating V segments, but an unknown experimental factor could not be ruled out. In an earlier analysis of approximately 590 of the donors, most TCR beta V segments appeared in productive rearrangements about 90% or about 30% of the time, broadly matching IMGT annotations. In both the original and validation cohorts, the classifier was reported to diagnose cytomegalovirus status with high specificity and sensitivity. Across donors, most TCR sequences were observed very rarely, whereas some public TCRs were present in many individuals. Roughly uniform sequencing depth across donors was assumed in presence/absence analyses, although this assumption may not hold. Roughly 17 rarely observed V segments, including chromosome 9 orphons, were excluded from the earlier analysis of almost 600 of the donors because counts were too low. Several of the top co-occurrence clusters appeared to be linked to parvovirus B19, influenza, CMV and Epstein-Barr virus, according to a later analysis. A further reported finding was that TCR beta sequences accurately predicted the HLA-A and HLA-B alleles for most subjects in the first cohort. Assigning TCR associations to individual alleles was difficult when HLA alleles, especially DR and DQ, strongly co-occurred. In a later analysis, most CMV-associated TCR beta chains were found to appear HLA-restricted, with HLA associations seemingly driven largely by CMV exposure. Because the 87-base-pair reads could not distinguish some IMGT-functional V segments, including TRBV6-2 and TRBV6-3, those segments were excluded. In a later analysis, the rate of TCR association differed among HLA loci, with DRB1 alleles having the most associated TCRs and HLA-C alleles having the fewest. A later genetic analysis reported fewer N-insertions in productive TCRs among donors in an Asian-associated ancestry cluster than the 666-donor mean. It was suggested by the authors that the approach could potentially be generalized to other disease states and immunological phenotypes. The only immune exposure information available for the cohort was CMV serostatus. In a later analysis, some 17,000 TCR beta sequences were associated with specific HLA alleles at a false discovery rate of 0.05. V-gene and J-gene trimming of TCR beta chains was associated with a missense DCLRE1C variant in a later genetic analysis, and the association was replicated in an independent cohort. The study listed 164 TCR beta chains as associated with cytomegalovirus. In a later analysis, HLA-associated TCR beta chains showed more clonal expansion and lower generation probabilities than non-associated chains that were equally common.

Material: PBMCs. The origin of this receptor is a woman aged 40 to 50 in good health and CMV-seropositive. The chain was built from TRBV15 and TRBJ2-7, with 9 central nucleotides matching TRBD2. The DNA reads TGTGCCACCAGCAGAGAGGGGACTAGCAACTGCGAGCAGTACTTC. The encoded protein is CATSREGTSNCEQYF.